The next 6 T cell receptor beta chains were all read from a single sample in a study of cytomegalovirus exposure and HLA in healthy donors. Both 60 Vbeta primers and 13 Jbeta primers went into the PCR. Only in-frame clones appear in the TCRdb table, and some are missing; sequencing was by immunoSEQ multiplex PCR. The table lists some 100,000 clones, approximately 73% of them singletons, with about 4% in the top ten. The sample comprised PBMCs. The receptors here all came from a woman aged 50 to 60 in good health and CMV-seropositive.

The V gene is TRBV4-1, the J gene TRBJ2-7; no clear D. The V gene lost 5 bases and the J gene lost 7 bases, with 12 bases spanning the gap. The CDR3 is 12 residues long. Germline CDR1 and CDR2: MGHRA and YSYEKL. In nucleotides, the CDR3 is TGCGCCAGCAGCACCCGACTCGGGGAGCAGTACTTC. As protein: CASSTRLGEQYF.

This chain joins TRBV5-6 and TRBJ2-1; 15 bases match TRBD2. Germline V CDR1 and CDR2: SGHDT, YYEEEE. J lost 4 bases, V lost 2 bases, and 4 bases had no gene match. This CDR3 comprises 17 residues. The CDR3 nucleotides are TGTGCCAGCAGCTTACCGGGACTAGCGGGAGGATACAATGAGCAGTTCTTC. Its protein product is CASSLPGLAGGYNEQFF.

The chain combines TRBV6-1 with TRBJ2-7; 13 nucleotides line up with TRBD2. This CDR3 is built from 14 residues. The germline V gene has CDR1 MNHNS and CDR2 SASEGT. Trimming cost V 8 bases and J 3 bases; bases outside gene matches: 4. Here the CDR3 reads CASYGLAGDYEQYF. The DNA of the CDR3 is TGTGCCAGCTACGGACTAGCGGGGGACTACGAGCAGTACTTC.

The V call is TRBV5-6, the J call TRBJ2-1, with 13 bases aligning to TRBD2. This CDR3 is 16 amino acids long. The J segment lost 8 bases and the V segment lost 4 bases, leaving 9 bases of the junction unmatched. Germline CDR1 reads SGHDT; CDR2 reads YYEEEE. CDR3 protein: CASSGRTSGRKDEQFF. In DNA form, the CDR3 reads TGTGCCAGCAGCGGGAGGACTAGCGGGAGAAAGGATGAGCAGTTCTTC.

This clone has just one count. The DNA of the CDR3 is TGTGCCTGGAGTGTACGTGGACACATGAACACTGAAGCTTTCTTT. This gives the protein CAWSVRGHMNTEAFF. This chain joins TRBV30 and TRBJ1-1; weak D call: TRBD1 (5 bases). The V gene lost 0 bases and the J gene lost 0 bases, with 11 bases spanning the gap. Germline lookup yields CDR1 GTSNPN and CDR2 SVGIG (reference sequence). The CDR3 extends over 15 amino acids. The complete variable domain, with remaining parts taken from reference TRBV30 and TRBJ1-1, reads SQTIHQWPATLVQPVGSPLSLECTVEGTSNPNLYWYRQAAGRGLQLLFYSVGIGQISSEVPQNLSASRPQDRQFILSSKKLLLSDSGFYLCAWSVRGHMNTEAFFGQGTRLTVV.

V usage is TRBV19 and J usage is TRBJ1-1; D is unclear. CDR3 length equals 13 residues. Trimming stripped 3 bases from V and 1 base from J, with 6 bases between. The germline V gene encodes CDR1 LNHDA and CDR2 SQIVND (reference sequence). The DNA for the CDR3 is TGTGCCAGTAGTATTTCAGGGAACACTGAAGCTTTCTTT. Residues: CASSISGNTEAFF.